Included here is one TCR beta chain sequence, with context. Authors' methods: It was from reference gene primer amplification that nucleated cell counts were estimated. Generated by immunoSEQ multiplex PCR, the TCRdb table keeps only in-frame clones and is missing some. For V, J and clone size, that table is used; D and trimming come from the DNA. Here the sample spans some 120,000 clones, around 80% being singletons. The data were taken from a study of blood T cell repertoires in COVID-19. On the study more broadly: PBMCs, B-cell-depleted T cells, or T cells provided the cDNA or gDNA that made up the material.

This CDR3 region has 13 residues. Germline loops: CDR1 SGHVS, CDR2 FQNEAQ. With 3 bases removed from V and 3 bases from J, the gap between germline ends came to 8 bases. Sequenced sample: peripheral blood. The source of this sequence is a man in his 70s with acute or convalescent COVID-19. V is TRBV7-8 and J is TRBJ2-5; D gene uncertain. The CDR3 region is CASSLPREETQYF. The CDR3 bases are TGTGCCAGCAGCTTGCCTCGAGAAGAGACCCAGTACTTC. Full variable domain (outside the CDR3, taken from reference TRBV7-8 and TRBJ2-5): GAGVSQSPRYKVAKRGQDVALRCDPISGHVSLFWYQQALGQGPEFLTYFQNEAQLDKSGLPSDRFFAERPEGSVSTLKIQRTQQEDSAVYLCASSLPREETQYFGPGTRLLVL.